This T cell receptor (beta chain) was captured by sequencing in a study of T cells after posttransplantation cyclophosphamide. A marrow graft followed busulfan-fludarabine conditioning, with cyclophosphamide on days +3 and +4. Clones were read by immunoSEQ multiplex PCR, and TCRdb kept only the in-frame ones, dropping some. The table includes around 10,000 clones, about 85% detected once. The material was PBMCs, obtained 1755 days after allogeneic stem cell transplant with posttransplant cyclophosphamide. This TCR was sampled from a female patient in her fifties who received an allogeneic stem cell transplant from a related donor, was CMV-positive, and had no GVHD. The graft donor may account for some of the T cells.

CDR3 region: CASSLAPGVGDYGYTF. DNA for the CDR3: TGCGCCAGCAGCTTGGCCCCAGGGGTCGGTGACTATGGCTACACCTTC. This chain links TRBV5-1 with TRBJ1-2; TRBD1 is a possible D gene (6 bases). Trimming took 0 bases from V and 3 from J, leaving 15 bases between them. In germline, CDR1 is SGHRS, CDR2 YFSETQ. The CDR3 runs to 16 residues.